This T cell receptor beta chain originates from a study of OX40 agonist ivuxolimab in advanced cancers. Here immunoSEQ multiplex PCR was the method, and the copy in TCRdb shows in-frame clones only, minus some. The sample lists more than 25,000 clones, under 80% seen once, with less than 30% in the top ten. Trimming cost V 6 bases and J 4 bases, with 13 bases left between them. This CDR3 region has 14 residues. The germline V gene encodes CDR1 MDHEN and CDR2 SYDVKM. This TCR came from an adult with an advanced solid tumor such as melanoma, head and neck, liver or kidney cancer. The V gene is TRBV28, the J gene TRBJ2-1, with D tentatively TRBD1 (5 bases). Sequences were derived from CD4+ or CD8+ T cells sorted from blood, sampled in a trial of the OX40 agonist ivuxolimab. The CDR3 nucleotides read TGTGCCAGCAGCCCCACCCGACAGTACAATGAGCAGTTCTTC. This gives the protein CASSPTRQYNEQFF.